Listed below are T cell receptor beta chains from one sample, sequenced in a study of blood T cells in healthy people across ages. TCRdb itself ran the 5' RACE reads through MiXCR, one entry per CDR3 protein. The repertoire consists of approximately 730,000 distinct CDR3 sequences, with approximately 39% occurring once and the leading ten covering 20% to 25%. The sequencing input was blood. These receptors were taken from a woman between 55 and 75 years old in good health. The CDR3 runs from the conserved cysteine through the conserved F or W.

TRBV3-1 CASSQDSNQPQHF
TRBV7-8 CASSTTTSGSKRTQYF
TRBV7-9 CASSLGGTYSYNEQFF
TRBV7-2 CASSSQWEQYF
TRBV6-1 CASSSLIGGSSYNEQFF
TRBV6-2/TRBV6-3 CASSSRTGGITGANVLTF
TRBV6-4 CASRATGTSYEQYF
TRBV10-3 CAISGAREGEQYF
TRBV11-2 CASSMDGMNTEAFF
TRBV12-3/TRBV12-4 CASSPTTDYGYTF
TRBV12-5 CASGSGTSGGTETQYF
TRBV28 CASRLTRTGGPYYEQFF
TRBV7-9 CASSGSRGGNEQYF
TRBV20-1 CSARVPGNRGYTF
TRBV20-1 CSARDPRGRGDTQYF
TRBV12-3/TRBV12-4 CASSLSSGGANVLTF
TRBV11-2 CASSQGGPLSSYNEQYF
TRBV5-5 CANSASRDRGSEGYTF
TRBV4-1 CASSQQGVTNEKLFF
TRBV12-3/TRBV12-4 CASTGATADTQYF
TRBV20-1 CSALSWPDTQYF
TRBV5-1 CASSSRGGSRSDEQYF
TRBV3-1 CASSPPNNEQYF
TRBV18 CASSPNLAGVTDTQYF
TRBV24-1 CATSVLTSGRGEQFF
TRBV7-9 CASSSLAVSETQYF
TRBV7-2 CASSLALSGRGGMSTAQYF
TRBV3-1 CVSSPLGVGELFF
TRBV7-8 CASSSHQEGYRQPQHF
TRBV20-1 CSAPDRGTEAFF
TRBV7-2 CVSSPLGLAGSMNEQFF
TRBV9 CASSALGGLQETQYF
TRBV9 CASSSSGGRPYEQYF
TRBV4-2 CASSRQTGTGDNEQYF
TRBV29-1 CSVEDSYNEQFF
TRBV12-3/TRBV12-4 CASSKGQLSYEQYF
TRBV20-1 CSARRDLEAFF
TRBV18 CASSPRDRDNEQYF
TRBV5-1 CAGGVELFF
TRBV9 CASSVEGDDYEQYF
TRBV6-2/TRBV6-3 CASSHEYRPDTQYF
TRBV28 CASTSGNYEQYF
TRBV2 CASSHTGTGSYEQYF
TRBV12-3/TRBV12-4 CASSLNAGGPNEQFF